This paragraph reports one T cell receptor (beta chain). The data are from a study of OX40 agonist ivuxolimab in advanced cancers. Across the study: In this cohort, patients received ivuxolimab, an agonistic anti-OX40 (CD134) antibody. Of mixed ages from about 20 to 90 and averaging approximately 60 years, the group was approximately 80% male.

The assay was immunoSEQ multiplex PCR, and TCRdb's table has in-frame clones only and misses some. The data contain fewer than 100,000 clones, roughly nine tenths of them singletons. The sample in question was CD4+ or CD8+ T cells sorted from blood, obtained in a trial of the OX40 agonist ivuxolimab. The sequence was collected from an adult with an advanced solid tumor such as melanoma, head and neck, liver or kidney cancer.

CDR3 region: CASGLGQGVSYTF. DNA for the CDR3: TGCGCCAGCGGGCTGGGACAGGGGGTCAGCTACACCTTC. The chain carries TRBV10-2 and TRBJ1-2, with TRBD1 matching 11 bases. V trimming: 8 bases; J trimming: 9 bases; junction bases outside the gene matches: 8. Germline values: CDR1 WSHSY, CDR2 SAAADI. The CDR3 spans 13 residues.